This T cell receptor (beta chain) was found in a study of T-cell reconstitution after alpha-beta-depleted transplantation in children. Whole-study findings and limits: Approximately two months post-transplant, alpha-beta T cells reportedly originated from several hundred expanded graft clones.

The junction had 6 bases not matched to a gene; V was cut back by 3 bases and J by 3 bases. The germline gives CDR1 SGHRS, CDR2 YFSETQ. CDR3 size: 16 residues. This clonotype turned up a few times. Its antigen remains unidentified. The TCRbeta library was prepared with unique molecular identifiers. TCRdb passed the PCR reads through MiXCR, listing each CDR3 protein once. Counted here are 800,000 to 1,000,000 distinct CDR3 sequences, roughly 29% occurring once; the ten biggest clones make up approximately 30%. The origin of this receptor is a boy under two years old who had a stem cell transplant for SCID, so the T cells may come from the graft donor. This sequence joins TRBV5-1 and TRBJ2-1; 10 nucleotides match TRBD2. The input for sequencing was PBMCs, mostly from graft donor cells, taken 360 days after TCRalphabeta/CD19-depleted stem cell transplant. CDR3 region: CASSWSSGGNYNEQFF. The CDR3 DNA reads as TGCGCCAGCAGCTGGTCTAGCGGGGGTAACTACAATGAGCAGTTCTTC.